The 30 T cell receptor beta chains given below trace back to one sample, sequenced in a study of early stage breast cancer tumors. Repertoires were generated with immunoSEQ multiplex PCR, while TCRdb's copy carries only in-frame clones and drops some. The sample yields about 63,000 clones, about 83% seen once. Sequenced input: blood. The origin of the receptors is a person aged 25-39 years with breast cancer.

The rearrangement links TRBV7-9 to TRBJ1-2; a weak D match, TRBD1 (5 bases). V was trimmed by 4 bases and J by 9 bases, leaving 18 bases between them. This CDR3 spans 14 amino acids. Germline CDR1 SEHNR, CDR2 FQNEAQ (reference sequence). The CDR3 DNA sequence: TGTGCCAGCAGCTACTCCGGGACTGCAATTAGCTACACCTTC. It codes for CASSYSGTAISYTF.

The V and J genes are TRBV9 and TRBJ1-2, with 7 bases lining up with TRBD1. The CDR3 is 13 amino acids. V was clipped by 3 bases and J by 4 bases; unmatched bases: 3. Germline CDR1 SGDLS, CDR2 YYNGEE. This chain's CDR3 is CASSARDSYGYTF. CDR3 nucleotide sequence: TGTGCCAGCAGCGCCCGGGACAGCTATGGCTACACCTTC.

In this sample, this clone turned up a few times. The V call is TRBV15, the J call TRBJ2-1; 10 positions agree with TRBD2. V shed 4 bases, J shed 12 bases, and the junction held 15 bases outside the gene matches. Looked up from germline, CDR1 is LNHNV and CDR2 is YYDKDF (reference sequence). CDR3 length: 16 residues. As DNA, the CDR3 is TGTGCCACCAGCAAGGAATGGGATAGCGGGAGGAAGGGGCAGTTCTTC. Translating gives CATSKEWDSGRKGQFF.

The genes are TRBV25-1 and TRBJ2-3; 8 nucleotides match TRBD2. The CDR3 is 16 residues long. In germline, CDR1 is MGHDK, CDR2 SYGVNS. Trimming took 1 base from V and 5 from J; bases not matched to a gene: 8. CDR3 sequence reads: CASSELGASGLDTQYF. CDR3 nucleotides: TGTGCCAGCAGTGAATTAGGTGCTAGCGGGCTAGATACGCAGTATTTT.

The chain is built from TRBV5-1 and TRBJ1-1; possibly TRBD1 for D (5 bases). Germline lookup yields CDR1 SGHRS and CDR2 YFSETQ. This CDR3 spans 16 amino acids. The V end was cut by 2 bases, the J end by 3 bases, with 17 bases between. The CDR3, as DNA: TGCGCCAGCAGCTTACAGGCCCACCTGGAACACACTGAAGCTTTCTTT. Its protein is CASSLQAHLEHTEAFF. Full variable domain (remainder filled in from reference TRBV5-1 and TRBJ1-1): KAGVTQTPRYLIKTRGQQVTLSCSPISGHRSVSWYQQTPGQGLQFLFEYFSETQRNKGNFPGRFSGRQFSNSRSEMNVSTLELGDSALYLCASSLQAHLEHTEAFFGQGTRLTVV.

This clone was observed a handful of times. The V and J genes are TRBV6-4 and TRBJ1-1; D call uncertain. The ends were cut back, 2 bases at V and 3 bases at J, with 4 bases in the middle. The CDR3 contains 12 residues. CDR1 is MRHNA, CDR2 SNTAGT, per germline. CDR3 sequence reads: CASSDPDTEAFF. In DNA form, the CDR3 reads TGTGCCAGCAGTGACCCGGACACTGAAGCTTTCTTT.

The J gene is TRBJ2-2, the V gene TRBV5-4, with 13 nucleotides matching TRBD2. The CDR3 runs 18 residues. Per the germline V gene, CDR1 is SGHNT and CDR2 is YYREEE (reference sequence). The V and J ends lost 2 bases and 7 bases, in that order; junction bases with no gene match: 11. For the CDR3, the DNA is TGTGCCAGCAGCTTTGCTACCGGGACTAGCGGGAAGATCGGGGAGCTGTTTTTT. This sequence encodes CASSFATGTSGKIGELFF.

The chain links TRBV28 to TRBJ1-1, with TRBD1 matching over 8 bases. CDR1 is MDHEN and CDR2 is SYDVKM in the germline V gene. The CDR3 runs 17 residues. With 2 bases clipped from V and 5 bases from J, the junction kept 13 bases outside the gene matches. The CDR3 spells CASSLRQGAVLGTEAFF. CDR3 DNA: TGTGCCAGCAGTTTACGGCAGGGGGCTGTTTTGGGGACTGAAGCTTTCTTT.

V usage is TRBV4-3 and J usage is TRBJ2-7; 10 bases match TRBD2. Germline CDR1 LGHNA, CDR2 YSLEER. This CDR3 has 17 amino acids. The J segment lost 7 bases and the V segment lost 1 base, leaving 13 bases of the junction unmatched. The CDR3 is CASSQARVGLARDEQYF. The CDR3 nucleotides read TGCGCCAGCAGCCAAGCCCGCGTGGGACTAGCGCGTGATGAGCAGTACTTC.

V usage is TRBV4-1 and J usage is TRBJ2-6, with D tentatively TRBD1 (5 bases). The CDR3 runs to 16 residues. Germline V gene sequence: CDR1 MGHRA, CDR2 YSYEKL. V lost 0 bases, J lost 4 bases, and 10 bases lay in between. The CDR3 is CASSQEGRGGANVLTF. CDR3 bases: TGCGCCAGCAGCCAAGAGGGTAGGGGAGGGGCCAACGTCCTGACTTTC.

V usage is TRBV19 and J usage is TRBJ2-3; 9 bases align to TRBD2. Looked up from germline, CDR1 is LNHDA and CDR2 is SQIVND (reference sequence). Germline trimming cut 5 bases from V and 6 bases from J; bases unmatched to any gene: 12. CDR3 length: 16 amino acids. The chain's CDR3 is CASSPPGLAGWDTQYF. CDR3 sequence (DNA): TGTGCCAGTAGTCCCCCGGGGCTAGCGGGATGGGATACGCAGTATTTT.

This clone was found once. One end of the junction fails to match germline, which may point to a read error. J is TRBJ2-1 and V is TRBV7-7, with no clear D. Germline assignment: CDR1 SSHAT and CDR2 FNYEAQ (reference sequence). The CDR3 covers 15 residues. CDR3 nucleotide sequence: TGTGCTAGCAGCACGACGAAGACCTCCTACAATGAGCAGTTCTTC. Translating it yields CASSTTKTSYNEQFF. Looking up the rest from reference TRBV7-7 and TRBJ2-1 gives the full variable domain: GAGVSQSPRYKVTKRGQDVTLRCDPISSHATLYWYQQALGQGPEFLTYFNYEAQPDKSGLPSDRFSAERPEGSISTLTIQRTEQRDSAMYRCASSTTKTSYNEQFFGPGTRLTVL.

The chain links TRBV11-2 to TRBJ2-5; 8 bases fit TRBD2. The ends lost 3 bases at V and 5 bases at J; junction bases unmatched: 5. The CDR3 consists of 14 residues. Germline CDR1 is SGHAT and CDR2 is FQNNGV. Here the CDR3 reads CASSFAGRGETQYF. CDR3 DNA: TGTGCCAGCAGCTTTGCCGGGAGGGGCGAGACCCAGTACTTC.

This chain uses TRBV13 with TRBJ2-3; TRBD2 is a possible D gene (6 bases). From germline, CDR1 is PRHDT and CDR2 FYEKMQ (reference sequence). This CDR3 contains 14 residues. The ends were cut back, 5 bases at V and 0 bases at J, with 9 bases in the middle. DNA for the CDR3: TGTGCCAGCAGCACTGGGGGGAGCACAGATACGCAGTATTTT. This translates into CASSTGGSTDTQYF.

The rearrangement uses TRBV11-2 and TRBJ2-1; D possibly corresponds to TRBD2 (6 bases). The V gene lost 3 bases and the J gene lost 5 bases, with 14 bases spanning the gap. CDR1 and CDR2 (germline): SGHAT, FQNNGV. CDR3 size: 15 residues. This CDR3 is CASSFSSGAHNEQFF. The CDR3 DNA reads as TGTGCCAGCAGCTTTAGTAGCGGCGCGCACAATGAGCAGTTCTTC.

The chain joins TRBV18 to TRBJ2-5; unclear D gene. The V gene lost 0 bases and the J gene lost 4 bases, with 9 bases spanning the gap. From germline, CDR1 is KGHSH and CDR2 LQKENI. This CDR3 comprises 14 residues. In DNA, the CDR3 is TGTGCCAGCTCACCACCGAGACGGCCAGAGACCCAGTACTTC. Translation: CASSPPRRPETQYF.

This clone has a single count. The rearrangement uses TRBV5-1 and TRBJ2-2; no clear D gene. The CDR3 is 15 amino acids. V was clipped by 0 bases and J by 3 bases, with 9 bases between them. The germline gives CDR1 SGHRS, CDR2 YFSETQ. The CDR3 DNA follows: TGCGCCAGCAGCTTGGGACTGTCATACACCGGGGAGCTGTTTTTT. It encodes CASSLGLSYTGELFF.

J is TRBJ2-1 and V is TRBV11-2; 9 bases are a match to TRBD2. CDR3 length: 14 amino acids. The junction had 3 bases not matched to a gene; V was cut back by 2 bases and J by 7 bases. The germline V gene has CDR1 SGHAT and CDR2 FQNNGV. This CDR3 is CASSLLAGLNEQFF. The CDR3 DNA follows: TGTGCCAGCAGCTTACTAGCGGGACTGAATGAGCAGTTCTTC.

The rearrangement links TRBV6-5 to TRBJ2-7, with a weak D call TRBD2 (5 bases). CDR3 length: 12 amino acids. With 8 bases removed from V and 6 bases from J, the gap between germline ends came to 14 bases. Germline loops: CDR1 MNHEY, CDR2 SVGAGI. In DNA, the CDR3 is TGTGCCAGCCCAGCGGACCGCGGCGAGCAGTACTTC. Translating gives CASPADRGEQYF.

This clone was counted a few times. The chain uses TRBV18 and TRBJ2-7, with TRBD1 as a possible D gene (6 bases). This CDR3 has 14 amino acids. Germline lookup yields CDR1 KGHSH and CDR2 LQKENI. Trimming took off 6 bases at V and 6 bases at J, with 18 bases between the two ends. This CDR3 is CASSIQGEVGEQYF. CDR3 DNA sequence: TGTGCCAGCTCGATACAGGGAGAGGTGGGCGAGCAGTACTTC.

This clone was observed a single time. The V and J genes are TRBV18 and TRBJ1-2; D gene uncertain. The V gene lost 5 bases and the J gene lost 4 bases, with 11 bases spanning the gap. The CDR3 runs to 13 residues. CDR1 and CDR2 (germline): KGHSH, LQKENI. CDR3 region: CASSSGNSYGYTF. For the CDR3, the DNA is TGTGCCAGCTCATCCGGTAACAGCTATGGCTACACCTTC. Full variable domain (missing parts from reference TRBV18 and TRBJ1-2): NAGVMQNPRHLVRRRGQEARLRCSPMKGHSHVYWYRQLPEEGLKFMVYLQKENIIDESGMPKERFSAEFPKEGPSILRIQQVVRGDSAAYFCASSSGNSYGYTFGSGTRLTVV.

The J gene is TRBJ1-1, the V gene TRBV7-2, with 7 positions matching TRBD1. Germline trimming cut 4 bases from V and 6 bases from J; bases unmatched to any gene: 11. The CDR3 is made up of 15 amino acids. Germline-derived CDR1 and CDR2 are SGHTA and FQGNSA. The DNA of the CDR3 is TGTGCCAGCAGCTCGATCCTGGGACAGTCTGCTGAAGCTTTCTTT. Its protein is CASSSILGQSAEAFF.

V is TRBV7-6 and J is TRBJ2-5, with TRBD2 matching 9 bases. The CDR3 loop spans 14 amino acids. The V and J ends lost 5 bases and 2 bases, in that order; junction bases with no gene match: 3. The germline CDR1 and CDR2 sequences are SGHVS and FNYEAQ. DNA for the CDR3: TGTGCCAGCAGCGCCCTAGCGGGACAAGAGACCCAGTACTTC. As protein: CASSALAGQETQYF. Full variable domain (missing parts from reference TRBV7-6 and TRBJ2-5): GAGVSQSPRYKVTKRGQDVALRCDPISGHVSLYWYRQALGQGPEFLTYFNYEAQQDKSGLPNDRFSAERPEGSISTLTIQRTEQRDSAMYRCASSALAGQETQYFGPGTRLLVL.

This chain uses TRBV5-8 with TRBJ2-2; 8 positions match TRBD1. V was pared by 2 bases and J by 6 bases, with 9 bases of the junction left unmatched. Germline CDR1 and CDR2: SGHTS and YDEGEE. The CDR3 consists of 16 residues. The CDR3 DNA reads TGTGCCAGCAGCTTTTATGTCAACAGGGGGTCCGGGGAGCTGTTTTTT. Translation gives CASSFYVNRGSGELFF. Based on the CDR3 plus reference TRBV5-8 and TRBJ2-2, the full variable domain is EAGVTQSPTHLIKTRGQQATLRCSPISGHTSVYWYQQALGLGLQFLLWYDEGEERNRGNFPPRFSGRQFPNYSSELNVNALELEDSALYLCASSFYVNRGSGELFFGEGSRLTVL.

This rearrangement joins TRBV5-4 to TRBJ2-1; a weak D match, TRBD1 (6 bases). Between the trimmed V and J ends, which lost 0 bases and 2 bases, there was a span of 9 bases. The CDR3 is 15 residues long. From germline, CDR1 is SGHNT and CDR2 YYREEE (reference sequence). The DNA for the CDR3 is TGTGCCAGCAGCTTGGACAGGGTCACCTACAATGAGCAGTTCTTC. Its protein product is CASSLDRVTYNEQFF.

The rearrangement links TRBV7-6 to TRBJ1-1, with no clear D. V shed 5 bases and J shed 1 base, with 11 bases lying between them. The CDR3 sequence is 14 residues long. CDR1 SGHVS and CDR2 FNYEAQ come from the germline V gene. CDR3 nucleotide sequence: TGTGCCAGCAGCCGCATTCTCGAGAACACTGAAGCTTTCTTT. It specifies CASSRILENTEAFF.

V and J are TRBV11-3 and TRBJ2-2; 11 bases map to TRBD2. In germline, CDR1 is SGHNT, CDR2 YENEEA. The CDR3 consists of 16 residues. J gave up 5 bases and V 2 bases, and 4 bases lay outside the gene matches. CDR3 sequence: CASSLQASGGTGELFF. CDR3 DNA: TGTGCCAGCAGCTTACAGGCTAGCGGGGGGACCGGGGAGCTGTTTTTT.

This chain uses TRBV20-1 with TRBJ1-1, with a tentative D call TRBD1 (5 bases). The CDR3 is 11 residues long. Trimming took 3 bases from V and 3 from J, leaving 5 bases between them. Germline values: CDR1 DFQATT, CDR2 SNEGSKA (reference sequence). The CDR3 loop reads CSARGDTEAFF. The CDR3 DNA reads as TGCAGTGCTAGGGGGGACACTGAAGCTTTCTTT.

V is TRBV10-3 and J is TRBJ2-7; possible D gene TRBD2, 6 bases. Germline V gene sequence: CDR1 ENHRY, CDR2 SYGVKD. The CDR3 is 14 residues long. The V gene lost 6 bases and the J gene lost 7 bases, with 19 bases spanning the gap. CDR3 in amino acids: CAIRGDSGADEQYF. The CDR3 DNA reads as TGTGCCATCAGGGGCGATTCGGGAGCTGATGAGCAGTACTTC.

J is TRBJ2-7 and V is TRBV6-5, with D uncertain. The CDR3 totals 12 residues. V was cut by 6 bases and J by 7 bases, with 13 bases left in between. Germline V gene lookup returns CDR1 MNHEY and CDR2 SVGAGI. DNA for the CDR3: TGTGCCAGCAGCTCCCCCTCCTGGGAGCAGTACTTC. This encodes CASSSPSWEQYF.